These 15 T cell receptor beta chains were sequenced from one sample in a study of CD8 T cells in Susac syndrome. The RNA, 0.5 to 1 ug, was put through reverse transcription using random hexamers. TCRdb passed the immunoSEQ multiplex PCR reads through MiXCR, listing each CDR3 protein once. The sample includes about 180,000 distinct CDR3 sequences, 85% to 95% of them seen just once. The sequencing input was CD4+ T cells from PBMCs. Receptor source: a human donor with Susac syndrome.

This sequence joins TRBV7-3 and TRBJ1-6; 7 nucleotides line up with TRBD1. The V and J ends lost 1 base and 8 bases, in that order; junction bases with no gene match: 5. The CDR3 length is 15 residues. Germline lookup yields CDR1 SGHTA and CDR2 FQGTGA. CDR3 coding DNA: TGTGCCAGCAGCTTAAACCCAGGGGGGCATTCACCCCTCCACTTT. It is translated as CASSLNPGGHSPLHF.

The rearrangement joins TRBV10-3 to TRBJ1-4; D not resolved. Germline V CDR1 and CDR2: ENHRY, SYGVKD. V gave up 3 bases and J gave up 0 bases, with 5 bases separating them. The CDR3 is 14 residues long. The CDR3 DNA is TGTGCCATCAGTGAACAAGCAACTAATGAAAAACTGTTTTTT. Translation gives CAISEQATNEKLFF.

The rearrangement joins TRBV6-2 or TRBV6-3 to TRBJ2-3, with unresolved D. This CDR3 is 14 amino acids long. CDR1 MNHEY and CDR2 SVGEGT come from the germline V gene. Deletions cut 2 bases from V and 2 bases from J, with 8 bases between. The CDR3 reads CASSYGRITDTQYF. CDR3 nucleotides: TGTGCCAGCAGTTACGGCAGGATCACAGATACGCAGTATTTT.

The J gene is TRBJ2-1, the V gene TRBV7-2; 10 nucleotides match TRBD2. The J segment lost 1 base and the V segment lost 5 bases, leaving 2 bases of the junction unmatched. Germline CDR1 and CDR2: SGHTA and FQGNSA. This CDR3 contains 15 residues. In DNA form, the CDR3 reads TGTGCCAGCAGCACGACTAGCGGGTCCTACAATGAGCAGTTCTTC. This gives the protein CASSTTSGSYNEQFF.

The rearrangement joins TRBV12-3 or TRBV12-4 to TRBJ1-2; 7 nucleotides agree with TRBD1. This CDR3 has 13 residues. After removal of 6 bases from V and 6 bases from J, the junction contained 7 bases not matched to a gene. CDR3 amino acids: CASSLTGQDGYTF. The CDR3 region has the DNA TGTGCCAGCAGCTTGACAGGGCAGGATGGCTACACCTTC.

The CDR3: CASSLESRGGSEQYF. DNA for the CDR3: TGTGCCAGCAGCTTAGAGTCGAGAGGGGGGTCCGAGCAGTACTTC. The V and J genes are TRBV7-9 and TRBJ2-7; D may be TRBD1 or TRBD2 (6 bases each). The CDR3 totals 15 residues. V lost 1 base to trimming and J lost 6 bases, with 16 bases between them. Looked up from germline, CDR1 is SEHNR and CDR2 is FQNEAQ (reference sequence).

The chain is built from TRBV18 and TRBJ2-1; TRBD1 matches at 9 bases. This CDR3 region has 13 residues. CDR1 and CDR2 (germline): KGHSH, LQKENI. V lost 3 bases to trimming and J lost 9 bases; unmatched junction nucleotides: 3. The CDR3 loop is CASSPDRGTEQFF. The CDR3 DNA is TGTGCCAGCTCACCCGACAGGGGGACTGAGCAGTTCTTC.

The rearrangement links TRBV29-1 to TRBJ2-1; possibly TRBD2 for D (5 bases). V was shortened by 6 bases and J by 4 bases, with 16 bases between the two germline ends. This CDR3 contains 14 residues. In germline, CDR1 is SQVTM, CDR2 ANQGSEA. CDR3 sequence reads: CSVAGRGLYNEQFF. CDR3 coding DNA: TGCAGCGTGGCCGGGCGCGGGCTATACAATGAGCAGTTCTTC.

The rearrangement links TRBV6-2 or TRBV6-3 to TRBJ2-7; D gene unclear. This CDR3 region has 16 residues. Trimming left V 0 bases short and J 5 bases short, with 17 bases between. Germline V gives CDR1 MNHEY, CDR2 SVGEGT. The CDR3, as DNA: TGTGCCAGCAGTTACTCGAGCTCCCCCGGATCACACGAGCAGTACTTC. As protein: CASSYSSSPGSHEQYF.

The rearrangement links TRBV19 to TRBJ2-2, with D unresolved. Germline CDR1 and CDR2: LNHDA and SQIVND (reference sequence). Trimming took off 3 bases at V and 7 bases at J, with 3 bases between the two ends. The CDR3 runs to 11 residues. The CDR3 sequence is CASSISGELFF. The CDR3 DNA reads TGTGCCAGTAGTATCAGCGGGGAGCTGTTTTTT.

The V gene is TRBV12-3 or TRBV12-4, the J gene TRBJ1-1; D not resolved. The CDR3 consists of 14 residues. Trimming cost V 2 bases and J 6 bases, with 13 bases left between them. The CDR3 here is CASSLTGERAEAFF. For the CDR3, the DNA is TGTGCCAGCAGTTTAACCGGAGAGAGGGCTGAAGCTTTCTTT.

The CDR3 DNA sequence: TGTGCCAGCAGTGAGTCGGAGACTTATGGCTACACCTTC. Translation gives CASSESETYGYTF. The rearrangement joins TRBV2 to TRBJ1-2; D call uncertain. The CDR3 covers 13 residues. Per germline, CDR1 SNHLY and CDR2 FYNNEI. V was clipped by 3 bases and J by 5 bases, with 10 bases between them.

The rearrangement joins TRBV12-3 or TRBV12-4 to TRBJ2-2; the D gene could be TRBD1 or TRBD2 (5 bases each). The CDR3 spans 14 residues. V lost 4 bases, J lost 7 bases, and 13 bases lay in between. This CDR3 is CASSSGTWIGELFF. The DNA of the CDR3 is TGTGCCAGCAGTTCCGGGACCTGGATCGGGGAGCTGTTTTTT.

This chain uses TRBV20-1 with TRBJ2-3, with 7 positions matching TRBD1. The germline gives CDR1 DFQATT, CDR2 SNEGSKA (reference sequence). The CDR3 length is 14 residues. After removal of 8 bases from V and 1 base from J, the junction contained 9 bases not matched to a gene. The DNA for the CDR3 is TGCAGTTCAAAAGGGGGCCTCCGCACAGATACGCAGTATTTT. Protein product: CSSKGGLRTDTQYF.

This sequence joins TRBV2 and TRBJ2-3; 12 bases fit TRBD2. This CDR3 has 16 amino acids. V trimming: 5 bases; J trimming: 3 bases; junction bases outside the gene matches: 6. Germline V gene data show CDR1 as SNHLY and CDR2 as FYNNEI. CDR3 loop: CASSRRTSGATDTQYF. Written as DNA, the CDR3 is TGTGCCAGCAGTCGCAGGACTAGCGGGGCAACAGATACGCAGTATTTT. The variable domain in full, with the rest retrieved from reference TRBV2 and TRBJ2-3, is EPEVTQTPSHQVTQMGQEVILRCVPISNHLYFYWYRQILGQKVEFLVSFYNNEISEKSEIFDDQFSVERPDGSNFTLKIRSTKLEDSAMYFCASSRRTSGATDTQYFGPGTRLTVL.